This T cell receptor (beta chain) was documented in a study of blood T cell repertoires in COVID-19. Turning to the study itself: The analysed material was cDNA or gDNA that came from T cells, B-cell-depleted T cells, or PBMCs.

The CDR3 sequence is 15 residues long. V lost 2 bases, J lost 3 bases, and 15 bases lay in between. Germline-derived CDR1 and CDR2 are SGHRS and YFSETQ. Seattle-derived patients entered the study during active infection and were followed longitudinally. Assay: immunoSEQ multiplex PCR; the TCRdb copy retains only in-frame clones and omits some. The sample has around 470,000 clones, 85% to 90% seen once; the top ten hold roughly 1%. Sequenced material: peripheral blood. The genes are TRBV5-1 and TRBJ2-7; perhaps TRBD1 as D (6 bases). The receptor's source is a man younger than 35 with COVID-19, enrolled during active disease. The CDR3: CASSFLAGDVYEQYF. The CDR3 bases are TGCGCCAGCAGCTTTTTAGCAGGGGACGTCTACGAGCAGTACTTC.